This is a list of T cell receptor beta chains from one sample in a study of blood T cell repertoires in COVID-19. The table came from immunoSEQ multiplex PCR; TCRdb's copy has only in-frame clones and leaves some out. The table shows tens of thousands of clones, with more than 60% occurring only once. Sequencing was carried out using peripheral blood. The receptor source for this set is a woman in her 70s with acute or convalescent COVID-19. The CDR3 runs from the conserved cysteine through the conserved F or W. D genes are given only for firm matches. Where a row states a size, it is once, few, many or the class of an expanded clone; other rows omit it.

abundance	v_gene	d_gene	j_gene	CDR3aa	CDR3nt
once	TRBV9	TRBD1	TRBJ1-2	CASSVGGQGYYGYTF	TGTGCCAGCAGCGTTGGCGGACAGGGTTATTATGGCTACACCTTC
-	TRBV30	-	TRBJ1-5	CAWSYGEGNQPQHF	TGTGCCTGGAGTTACGGGGAGGGCAATCAGCCCCAGCATTTT
-	TRBV12-3/TRBV12-4	-	TRBJ1-2	CASSSPGGYGYTF	TGTGCCAGCAGTTCCCCGGGGGGCTATGGCTACACCTTC
-	TRBV6-5	-	TRBJ2-5	CASVLRETQYF	TGTGCCAGCGTGCTCCGGGAGACCCAGTACTTC
-	TRBV27	TRBD1	TRBJ2-7	CASSSRTGGYEQYF	TGTGCCAGCAGTTCCCGGACAGGGGGTTACGAGCAGTACTTC
-	TRBV2	TRBD1	TRBJ1-1	CASSVQGAEAFF	TGTGCCAGCAGTGTACAGGGGGCTGAAGCTTTCTTT
-	TRBV4-2	-	TRBJ1-5	CASSQVTGEDQPQHF	TGTGCCAGCAGCCAAGTTACGGGGGAGGATCAGCCCCAGCATTTT
-	TRBV6-5	-	TRBJ1-1	CASSYSGVEYTEAFF	TGTGCCAGCAGTTACTCAGGGGTGGAGTACACTGAAGCTTTCTTT
-	TRBV5-6	TRBD2	TRBJ2-6	CASSLAGGFAGANVLTF	TGTGCCAGCAGCTTGGCCGGGGGGTTCGCTGGGGCCAACGTCCTGACTTTC
-	TRBV10-1	-	TRBJ2-3	CASSDSGDRDTQYF	TGCGCCAGCAGCGACTCCGGGGATCGAGATACGCAGTATTTT
-	TRBV9	-	TRBJ1-5	CASSASSGSNQPQHF	TGTGCCAGCAGCGCATCGTCGGGGAGCAATCAGCCCCAGCATTTT
-	TRBV14	-	TRBJ1-1	CASSQEGGNTEAFF	TGTGCCAGCAGCCAAGAGGGGGGGAACACTGAAGCTTTCTTT
-	TRBV12-3/TRBV12-4	-	TRBJ1-2	CASSPRGYYGYTF	TGTGCCAGCAGTCCGCGGGGGTACTATGGCTACACCTTC
many	TRBV6-6	TRBD1	TRBJ2-1	CASRPRGLGYNEQFF	TGTGCCAGCAGGCCCAGGGGGTTAGGCTACAATGAGCAGTTCTTC
-	TRBV6-6	-	TRBJ2-3	CASSLPGLRVLTDTQYF	TGTGCCAGCAGTCTACCAGGGCTCAGAGTGTTGACAGATACGCAGTATTTT
-	TRBV7-8	TRBD1	TRBJ1-6	CASSRQEGASPLHF	TGTGCCAGCAGTCGCCAGGAGGGGGCTTCACCCCTCCACTTT
-	TRBV5-1	-	TRBJ2-1	CASSPDYNEQFF	TGCGCCAGCAGTCCAGACTACAATGAGCAGTTCTTC
-	TRBV18	-	TRBJ2-1	CASSPSDGTLASEQFF	TGTGCCAGCTCCCCCTCTGACGGGACCCTAGCGAGTGAGCAGTTCTTC
-	TRBV7-3	-	TRBJ1-1	CASSPEGVNTEAFF	TGTGCCAGCAGCCCCGAGGGTGTGAACACTGAAGCTTTCTTT
-	TRBV2	-	TRBJ2-2	CAIQGVNTGELFF	TGTGCCATCCAAGGGGTGAACACCGGGGAGCTGTTTTTT
-	TRBV19	TRBD1	TRBJ2-2	CASSIGVGQGGTGELFF	TGTGCCAGTAGTATAGGAGTGGGACAGGGGGGCACCGGGGAGCTGTTTTTT
-	TRBV18	-	TRBJ1-3	CASSPPISTGRGSGNTIYF	TGTGCCAGCTCACCACCTATCTCGACGGGCAGGGGCTCTGGAAACACCATATATTTT
-	TRBV5-1	-	TRBJ2-3	CASSLVRGSSTDTQYF	TGCGCCAGCAGCTTGGTTCGCGGCTCCAGCACAGATACGCAGTATTTT
-	TRBV11-3	-	TRBJ2-1	CASSLRTTDNEQFF	TGTGCCAGCAGCTTAAGGACTACTGACAATGAGCAGTTCTTC
-	TRBV6-5	TRBD1	TRBJ1-1	CASNSQGAWTEAFF	TGTGCCAGCAACTCACAGGGGGCGTGGACTGAAGCTTTCTTT
-	TRBV19	TRBD1	TRBJ1-1	CASSTPDRGPTEAFF	TGTGCCAGTAGTACTCCGGACAGGGGTCCTACTGAAGCTTTCTTT
-	TRBV9	-	TRBJ2-7	CASSVVADYEQYF	TGTGCCAGCAGCGTAGTGGCGGACTACGAGCAGTACTTC
-	TRBV7-8	TRBD1	TRBJ1-1	CASSLQGAQNTEAFF	TGTGCCAGCAGCTTACAGGGGGCTCAGAACACTGAAGCTTTCTTT
-	TRBV3-1/TRBV3-2	-	TRBJ1-1	CASSQVGQEAFF	TGTGCCAGCAGCCAAGTGGGACAAGAAGCTTTCTTT
-	TRBV14	TRBD1	TRBJ2-1	CASSHLGQGVYNEQFF	TGTGCCAGCAGCCATCTAGGACAGGGGGTCTACAATGAGCAGTTCTTC
few	TRBV11-2	TRBD2	TRBJ2-2	CASSLAGGAVLFF	TGTGCCAGCAGCCTAGCCGGGGGGGCCGTGCTGTTTTTT
-	TRBV4-1	-	TRBJ2-3	CASSSIRLAGSTDTQYF	TGCGCCAGCAGCTCCATACGTCTGGCGGGGAGCACAGATACGCAGTATTTT
once	TRBV7-3	-	TRBJ2-3	CASSLGGQSTDTQYF	TGTGCCAGCAGCTTAGGGGGCCAGAGCACAGATACGCAGTATTTT
-	TRBV5-1	-	TRBJ1-1	CASSLALGGNTEAFF	TGCGCCAGCAGCTTGGCTTTAGGAGGGAACACTGAAGCTTTCTTT
-	TRBV18	-	TRBJ2-1	CASSPPGAIIDEQFF	TGTGCCAGCTCACCACCAGGGGCGATCATCGATGAGCAGTTCTTC
-	TRBV18	TRBD1	TRBJ2-2	CASSPRDRSFMNTGELFF	TGTGCCAGCTCACCTCGGGACAGATCCTTCATGAACACCGGGGAGCTGTTTTTT
-	TRBV7-6	TRBD2	TRBJ2-3	CASSLEASGQGTQYF	TGTGCCAGCAGCTTAGAGGCTAGCGGGCAGGGGACGCAGTATTTT
-	TRBV21-1	-	TRBJ2-6	CATRDSLSGANVLTF	TGTGCCACACGGGACAGCCTTTCGGGGGCCAACGTCCTGACTTTC
-	TRBV11-2	TRBD1	TRBJ2-7	CASSSPGQGRNEQYF	TGTGCCAGCAGCTCCCCGGGACAGGGGAGGAACGAGCAGTACTTC
-	TRBV7-3	TRBD1	TRBJ2-3	CASSLQGRGLGDTQYF	TGTGCCAGCAGCTTACAGGGCAGGGGGCTGGGAGATACGCAGTATTTT
-	TRBV19	TRBD1	TRBJ1-2	CASIRTGNYGYTF	TGTGCCAGTATCCGGACAGGGAACTATGGCTACACCTTC
-	TRBV3-1/TRBV3-2	TRBD1	TRBJ1-1	CASSPDRVSEAFF	TGTGCCAGCAGCCCGGACAGGGTATCTGAAGCTTTCTTT
-	TRBV7-2	-	TRBJ1-2	CASSPDGGTPTRGYTF	TGTGCCAGCAGCCCAGACGGGGGGACACCGACGCGTGGCTACACCTTC
-	TRBV19	-	TRBJ1-1	CASSIVAEGTEAFF	TGTGCCAGTAGTATAGTGGCTGAGGGCACTGAAGCTTTCTTT
-	TRBV3-1/TRBV3-2	-	TRBJ2-1	CASSLSSQGEQFF	TGTGCCAGCAGCCTCTCATCGCAGGGCGAGCAGTTCTTC
once	TRBV12-3/TRBV12-4	-	TRBJ2-3	CASSLGPPATQYF	TGTGCCAGCAGCTTGGGGCCGCCAGCTACGCAGTATTTT